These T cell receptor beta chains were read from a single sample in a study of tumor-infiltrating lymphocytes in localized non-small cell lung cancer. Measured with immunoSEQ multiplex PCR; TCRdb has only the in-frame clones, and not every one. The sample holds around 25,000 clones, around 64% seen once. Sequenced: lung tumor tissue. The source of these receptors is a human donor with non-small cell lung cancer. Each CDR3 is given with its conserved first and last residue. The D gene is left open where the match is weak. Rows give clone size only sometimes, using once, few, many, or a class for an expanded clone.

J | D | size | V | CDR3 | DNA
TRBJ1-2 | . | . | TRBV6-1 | CASYVDWSGEGYTF | TGTGCCAGCTACGTGGATTGGTCGGGGGAAGGCTACACCTTC
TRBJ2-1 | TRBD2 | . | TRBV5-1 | CASSLISGIENEQFF | TGCGCCAGCAGCTTGATCAGCGGGATTGAAAATGAGCAGTTCTTC
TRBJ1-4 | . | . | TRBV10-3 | CAISESGGTEKLFF | TGTGCCATCAGTGAGTCCGGGGGAACGGAAAAACTGTTTTTT
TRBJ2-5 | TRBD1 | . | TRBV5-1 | CASSVRTGPVETQYF | TGCGCCAGCAGCGTAAGGACAGGGCCCGTGGAGACCCAGTACTTC
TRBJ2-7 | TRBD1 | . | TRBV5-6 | CASSFRGQRYEQYF | TGTGCCAGCAGCTTCAGGGGACAGAGATACGAGCAGTACTTC
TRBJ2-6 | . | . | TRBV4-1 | CASSQRGGVSGANVLTF | TGCGCCAGCAGCCAAAGGGGGGGTGTTTCGGGGGCCAACGTCCTGACTTTC
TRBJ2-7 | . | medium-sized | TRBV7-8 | CASSPKDGPHLYEQYF | TGTGCCAGCAGCCCGAAGGACGGACCTCACCTCTACGAGCAGTACTTC
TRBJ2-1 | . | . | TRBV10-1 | CASSEVEMASYNEQFF | TGCGCCAGCAGTGAGGTGGAAATGGCGTCCTACAATGAGCAGTTCTTC
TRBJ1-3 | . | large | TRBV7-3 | CASSSAESGNTIYF | TGTGCCAGCAGCTCAGCGGAGTCTGGAAACACCATATATTTT
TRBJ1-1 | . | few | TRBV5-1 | CASSIKGSAAEAFF | TGCGCCAGCAGCATAAAAGGGTCTGCGGCTGAAGCTTTCTTT
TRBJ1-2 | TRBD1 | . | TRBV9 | CASSPEAGGGYGYTF | TGTGCCAGCAGCCCGGAAGCAGGGGGAGGTTATGGCTACACCTTC
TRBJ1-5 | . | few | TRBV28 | CASSFWGRQSLPQHF | TGTGCCAGCAGTTTTTGGGGCCGACAAAGTCTGCCCCAGCATTTT
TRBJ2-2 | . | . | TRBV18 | CASSPTARDGELFF | TGTGCCAGCTCACCGACAGCAAGGGACGGGGAGCTGTTTTTT
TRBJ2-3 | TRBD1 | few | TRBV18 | CASSPGQNTDTQYF | TGTGCCAGCTCACCGGGACAGAACACAGATACGCAGTATTTT
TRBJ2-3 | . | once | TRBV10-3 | CAISEWGGAFTDTQYF | TGTGCCATCAGTGAATGGGGGGGCGCTTTTACAGATACGCAGTATTTT
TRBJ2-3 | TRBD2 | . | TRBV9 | CASSSPSGTLGDTQYF | TGTGCCAGCAGCTCCCCTAGCGGGACCCTAGGAGATACGCAGTATTTT
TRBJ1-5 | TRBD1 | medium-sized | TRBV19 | CASCLGQGPPQHF | TGTGCCAGTTGCCTCGGACAGGGTCCGCCCCAGCATTTT
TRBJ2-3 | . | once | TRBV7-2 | CASSLLSPGRISTDTQYF | TGTGCCAGCAGCTTACTTAGCCCGGGACGGATTAGCACAGATACGCAGTATTTT
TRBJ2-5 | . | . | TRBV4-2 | CASSQGGSRQETQYF | TGTGCCAGCAGCCAAGGGGGGAGTCGCCAAGAGACCCAGTACTTC
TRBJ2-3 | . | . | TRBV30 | CAWSAGDTQYF | TGTGCCTGGAGTGCAGGGGATACGCAGTATTTT
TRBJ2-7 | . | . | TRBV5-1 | CASSLEGPDEQYF | TGCGCCAGCAGCTTGGAGGGGCCCGACGAGCAGTACTTC
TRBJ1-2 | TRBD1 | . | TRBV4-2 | CASSPKTTGGHTF | TGTGCCAGCAGCCCAAAGACTACAGGGGGACACACCTTC
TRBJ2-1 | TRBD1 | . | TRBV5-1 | CASSLEGAAYNEQFF | TGCGCCAGCAGCTTGGAGGGGGCGGCCTACAATGAGCAGTTCTTC
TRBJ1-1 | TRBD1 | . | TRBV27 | CASRGQGARNEAFF | TGTGCCAGCAGAGGACAGGGGGCGCGAAATGAAGCTTTCTTT
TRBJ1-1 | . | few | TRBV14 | CASSQQLEAFF | TGTGCCAGCAGCCAGCAACTTGAAGCTTTCTTT
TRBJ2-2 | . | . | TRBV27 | CASSLNRGELFF | TGTGCCAGCAGTTTAAATAGGGGGGAGCTGTTTTTT
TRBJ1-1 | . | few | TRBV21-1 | CAPGVWTEAFF | TGTGCCCCCGGGGTGTGGACTGAAGCTTTCTTT
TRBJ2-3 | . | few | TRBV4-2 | CASSKGEDLIDTQYF | TGTGCCAGCAGCAAGGGCGAAGACCTAATAGATACGCAGTATTTT
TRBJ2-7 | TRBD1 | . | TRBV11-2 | CASSFNRGLRDEQYF | TGTGCCAGCAGCTTTAACAGGGGGCTGAGGGACGAGCAGTACTTC
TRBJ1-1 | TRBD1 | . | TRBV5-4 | CASSLAGQGAGTEAFF | TGTGCCAGCAGCTTGGCGGGACAGGGGGCAGGAACTGAAGCTTTCTTT
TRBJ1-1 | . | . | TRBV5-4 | CASSSDRSRNTEAFF | TGTGCCAGCAGCAGTGACAGGAGCCGGAACACTGAAGCTTTCTTT
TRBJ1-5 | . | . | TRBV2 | CASSEGGNQPQHF | TGTGCCAGCAGTGAAGGAGGGAATCAGCCCCAGCATTTT
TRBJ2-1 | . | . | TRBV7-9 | CASSSPRTVYNEQFF | TGTGCCAGCAGCTCCCCAAGGACCGTCTACAATGAGCAGTTCTTC
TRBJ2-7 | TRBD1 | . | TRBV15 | CATSRDRGLGEQYF | TGTGCCACCAGCAGAGACAGGGGGCTTGGTGAGCAGTACTTC
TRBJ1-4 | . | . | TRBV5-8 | CASSLGKGGDGEKLFF | TGTGCCAGCAGCTTGGGAAAAGGTGGAGACGGTGAAAAACTGTTTTTT
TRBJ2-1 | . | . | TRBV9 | CASSVGQGGYDEQFF | TGTGCCAGCAGCGTAGGACAGGGAGGTTATGATGAGCAGTTCTTC
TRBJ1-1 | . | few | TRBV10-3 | CATTPGHMNTEAFF | TGTGCCACCACTCCGGGTCATATGAACACTGAAGCTTTCTTT
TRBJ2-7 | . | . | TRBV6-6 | CASRPREREQYF | TGTGCCAGCCGCCCGAGGGAGAGGGAGCAGTACTTC
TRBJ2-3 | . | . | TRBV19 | CASSIVRTSYTDTQYF | TGTGCCAGTAGTATAGTCAGGACGAGCTACACAGATACGCAGTATTTT
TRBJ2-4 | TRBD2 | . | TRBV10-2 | CATNGGVKNIQYF | TGCGCCACTAACGGGGGGGTCAAAAACATTCAGTACTTC
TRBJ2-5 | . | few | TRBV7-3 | CASSLTTGRAQYF | TGTGCCAGCAGCTTAACCACAGGGAGGGCCCAGTACTTC
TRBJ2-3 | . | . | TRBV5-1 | CASSRALDYTDTQYF | TGCGCCAGCAGTAGGGCCCTCGATTACACAGATACGCAGTATTTT
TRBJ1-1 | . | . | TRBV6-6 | CGRAGNTEAFF | TGTGGACGGGCGGGGAACACTGAAGCTTTCTTT
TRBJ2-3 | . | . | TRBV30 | CAWSLGGDTQYF | TGTGCCTGGAGTTTGGGTGGAGATACGCAGTATTTT
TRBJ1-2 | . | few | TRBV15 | CATSRDSGQLYGYTF | TGTGCCACCAGCAGAGACTCGGGACAACTCTATGGCTACACCTTC
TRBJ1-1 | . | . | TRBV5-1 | CASMQGRGMNTEAFF | TGCGCCAGCATGCAAGGGAGGGGTATGAACACTGAAGCTTTCTTT
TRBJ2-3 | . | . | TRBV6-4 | CASSREPGTDTQYF | TGTGCCAGCAGTAGAGAGCCGGGCACAGATACGCAGTATTTT
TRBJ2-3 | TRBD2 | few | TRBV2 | CATRLAGVEDTQYF | TGTGCCACCAGACTAGCGGGAGTGGAAGATACGCAGTATTTT
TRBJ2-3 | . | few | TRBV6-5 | CASGRLSSTDTQYF | TGTGCCAGCGGCCGGCTATCTAGCACAGATACGCAGTATTTT
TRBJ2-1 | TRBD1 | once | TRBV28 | CASSSALGQGRNEQFF | TGTGCCAGCAGTTCCGCACTGGGACAGGGGAGGAATGAGCAGTTCTTC
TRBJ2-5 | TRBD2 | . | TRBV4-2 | CASSPLAGGQKTQYF | TGTGCCAGCAGCCCACTAGCGGGAGGGCAGAAGACCCAGTACTTC
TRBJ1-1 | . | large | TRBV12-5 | CASGLERNTEAFF | TGTGCTAGTGGTTTGGAAAGGAACACTGAAGCTTTCTTT
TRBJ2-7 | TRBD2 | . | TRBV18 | CASSPGLAGDEQYF | TGTGCCAGCTCACCGGGACTAGCGGGAGACGAGCAGTACTTC
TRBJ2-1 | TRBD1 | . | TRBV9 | CASSLRGTGGNSEQFF | TGTGCCAGCAGCCTCCGAGGGACAGGGGGCAATAGTGAGCAGTTCTTC
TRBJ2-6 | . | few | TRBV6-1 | CASSEEVGVLTF | TGTGCCAGCAGTGAAGAGGTAGGCGTCCTGACTTTC